The present entry profiles one T cell receptor (beta chain) with its context. This entry comes from a study of technical replicates of blood from several donors. This CDR3 contains 17 residues. The ends were cut back, 0 bases at V and 5 bases at J, with 17 bases in the middle. CDR1 and CDR2 from the germline V gene are LGHNA and YSLEER. TCRdb's copy holds only in-frame clones and misses some; the assay was immunoSEQ multiplex PCR. This sample has around 68,000 clones, with roughly 97% found just once. The clonotype comes from a human donor in good health. What was sequenced was T cells isolated from PBMCs. This chain joins TRBV4-3 and TRBJ2-1; a possible D gene is TRBD2 (6 bases). The CDR3 protein is CASSQDLRDLYDNEQFF. The CDR3 DNA reads TGCGCCAGCAGCCAAGATCTTAGGGACTTATACGACAATGAGCAGTTCTTC.